Listed below are T cell receptor beta chains from one sample, sequenced in a study of cytomegalovirus exposure and HLA in healthy donors. Clones were sequenced by immunoSEQ multiplex PCR, and TCRdb holds only the in-frame ones, with some missing. This table holds approximately 54,000 clones. The sample comprised PBMCs. The receptors stem from a woman aged 40 to 50 in good health and CMV-seronegative. The CDR3 runs from the conserved cysteine through the conserved F or W. A D gene is named only where the DNA matches it firmly.

J gene: TRBJ2-4; D gene: .; V gene: TRBV19; CDR3 protein: CASSIAEGWNIQYF; CDR3 DNA: TGTGCCAGTAGTATTGCAGAGGGTTGGAACATTCAGTACTTC
J gene: TRBJ2-3; D gene: TRBD2; V gene: TRBV5-6; CDR3 protein: CASSLGLAGGSDTQYF; CDR3 DNA: TGTGCCAGCAGCTTGGGACTAGCGGGGGGATCAGATACGCAGTATTTT
J gene: TRBJ2-3; D gene: .; V gene: TRBV19; CDR3 protein: CASSTGLLTDTQYF; CDR3 DNA: TGTGCCAGTAGTACTGGACTACTCACAGATACGCAGTATTTT
J gene: TRBJ2-6; D gene: .; V gene: TRBV18; CDR3 protein: CASSPLIQGQSSGANVLTF; CDR3 DNA: TGTGCCAGCTCACCTTTAATTCAAGGACAGAGCTCTGGGGCCAACGTCCTGACTTTC
J gene: TRBJ2-7; D gene: TRBD2; V gene: TRBV18; CDR3 protein: CASSLGPLAGGPGDEQYF; CDR3 DNA: TGTGCCAGCTCACTAGGCCCACTAGCGGGAGGGCCTGGCGACGAGCAGTACTTC
J gene: TRBJ2-3; D gene: .; V gene: TRBV19; CDR3 protein: CASSGASTSTDTQYF; CDR3 DNA: TGTGCCAGTAGTGGTGCCTCAACTAGCACAGATACGCAGTATTTT
J gene: TRBJ1-2; D gene: .; V gene: TRBV7-9; CDR3 protein: CASSLAGGGGSYGYTF; CDR3 DNA: TGTGCCAGCAGCTTGGCGGGTGGGGGGGGTTCCTATGGCTACACCTTC
J gene: TRBJ2-1; D gene: TRBD2; V gene: TRBV7-3; CDR3 protein: CASSWGLGSDEQFF; CDR3 DNA: TGTGCCAGCAGCTGGGGACTAGGTAGCGATGAGCAGTTCTTC
J gene: TRBJ1-5; D gene: .; V gene: TRBV28; CDR3 protein: CASTSGFHQPQHF; CDR3 DNA: TGTGCCAGCACAAGCGGCTTTCATCAGCCCCAGCATTTT
J gene: TRBJ1-2; D gene: .; V gene: TRBV19; CDR3 protein: CASSEEDRYGYTF; CDR3 DNA: TGTGCCAGTAGTGAGGAGGATCGCTATGGCTACACCTTC
J gene: TRBJ1-2; D gene: .; V gene: TRBV25-1; CDR3 protein: CASSDPPGGYTF; CDR3 DNA: TGTGCCAGCTCGGACCCCCCGGGGGGCTACACCTTC
J gene: TRBJ2-3; D gene: TRBD2; V gene: TRBV5-1; CDR3 protein: CASSAREGRGTDTQYF; CDR3 DNA: TGCGCCAGCAGCGCCCGGGAGGGACGAGGGACAGATACGCAGTATTTT
J gene: TRBJ1-2; D gene: .; V gene: TRBV6-6; CDR3 protein: CASSSGSGGGYTF; CDR3 DNA: TGTGCCAGCAGTTCCGGGTCCGGGGGTGGCTACACCTTC
J gene: TRBJ2-2; D gene: .; V gene: TRBV7-2; CDR3 protein: CASSPTLDTASTGELFF; CDR3 DNA: TGTGCCAGCAGCCCCACCCTGGACACGGCGAGCACCGGGGAGCTGTTTTTT
J gene: TRBJ2-1; D gene: TRBD2; V gene: TRBV15; CDR3 protein: CATSRGGGAENEQFF; CDR3 DNA: TGTGCCACCAGCAGAGGCGGGGGGGCCGAAAATGAGCAGTTCTTC
J gene: TRBJ1-2; D gene: TRBD1; V gene: TRBV5-6; CDR3 protein: CASSQDRLYGYTF; CDR3 DNA: TGTGCCAGCAGCCAGGACAGGCTGTATGGCTACACCTTC
J gene: TRBJ2-2; D gene: .; V gene: TRBV5-1; CDR3 protein: CASTKTNSPTDTGELFF; CDR3 DNA: TGCGCCAGCACCAAGACCAACAGTCCCACCGACACCGGGGAGCTGTTTTTT
J gene: TRBJ2-7; D gene: TRBD2; V gene: TRBV29-1; CDR3 protein: CSVEGGPSGRSYEQYF; CDR3 DNA: TGCAGCGTTGAAGGCGGTCCTAGCGGGAGGTCCTACGAGCAGTACTTC
J gene: TRBJ2-7; D gene: .; V gene: TRBV11-2; CDR3 protein: CASSFQVGGTDEQYF; CDR3 DNA: TGTGCCAGCAGCTTCCAGGTCGGGGGTACGGACGAGCAGTACTTC
J gene: TRBJ1-1; D gene: TRBD1; V gene: TRBV27; CDR3 protein: CASSLSGTGSTEAFF; CDR3 DNA: TGTGCCAGCAGTTTATCGGGGACAGGGAGCACTGAAGCTTTCTTT
J gene: TRBJ2-1; D gene: TRBD1; V gene: TRBV9; CDR3 protein: CASSVYEGADNEQFF; CDR3 DNA: TGTGCCAGCAGCGTATACGAGGGGGCCGACAATGAGCAGTTCTTC
J gene: TRBJ1-2; D gene: .; V gene: TRBV9; CDR3 protein: CASSVESNPSANYGYTF; CDR3 DNA: TGTGCCAGCAGCGTCGAATCGAATCCGTCAGCTAACTATGGCTACACCTTC
J gene: TRBJ1-1; D gene: TRBD1; V gene: TRBV7-9; CDR3 protein: CASSFHTGGTEAFF; CDR3 DNA: TGTGCCAGCAGCTTCCATACAGGGGGCACTGAAGCTTTCTTT
J gene: TRBJ2-1; D gene: .; V gene: TRBV6-5; CDR3 protein: CASSFQTLGIEQFF; CDR3 DNA: TGTGCCAGCAGTTTCCAGACCCTGGGCATTGAGCAGTTCTTC
J gene: TRBJ1-2; D gene: TRBD1; V gene: TRBV2; CDR3 protein: CASSRDRGIRGYGYTF; CDR3 DNA: TGTGCCAGCAGTCGGGACAGGGGGATCCGAGGCTATGGCTACACCTTC
J gene: TRBJ1-5; D gene: TRBD1; V gene: TRBV28; CDR3 protein: CASTRFRQGVQPQHF; CDR3 DNA: TGTGCCAGCACCCGGTTTCGACAGGGAGTTCAGCCCCAGCATTTT